The entry below describes one TCR beta chain. Its specificity is not known. This table comes from immunoSEQ multiplex PCR, and its TCRdb copy is limited to in-frame clones, with some not included. The sample carries more than 85,000 clones, roughly 91% recorded once. Germline assignment: CDR1 LGHNA and CDR2 YSLEER. The CDR3 has 13 residues. V shed 3 bases, J shed 8 bases, and the junction held 4 bases outside the gene matches. The entry originates in a study of graft-versus-host responses after intestinal transplantation. The overall study: Every recipient underwent anti-thymocyte globulin induction, then tacrolimus and steroids for three to four years. Findings and limits, study-wide: Declines in HvG clones occurring early post-transplant were associated with peak circulating GvH clone levels. Allografts of one patient group, those with graft-donor T cell macrochimerism, had high graft-versus-host to host-versus-graft clonal ratios.

The source of this sequence is a human donor who received an intestinal transplant. V gene TRBV4-3 combines with J gene TRBJ1-2; 9 bases are a match to TRBD1. This material consisted of unstimulated CD8+ T cells sorted from spleen or lymph node cells, taken before intestinal transplant. The CDR3 loop is CASSQGQGWGYTF. The DNA of the CDR3 is TGCGCCAGCAGCCAGGGACAGGGTTGGGGCTACACCTTC.